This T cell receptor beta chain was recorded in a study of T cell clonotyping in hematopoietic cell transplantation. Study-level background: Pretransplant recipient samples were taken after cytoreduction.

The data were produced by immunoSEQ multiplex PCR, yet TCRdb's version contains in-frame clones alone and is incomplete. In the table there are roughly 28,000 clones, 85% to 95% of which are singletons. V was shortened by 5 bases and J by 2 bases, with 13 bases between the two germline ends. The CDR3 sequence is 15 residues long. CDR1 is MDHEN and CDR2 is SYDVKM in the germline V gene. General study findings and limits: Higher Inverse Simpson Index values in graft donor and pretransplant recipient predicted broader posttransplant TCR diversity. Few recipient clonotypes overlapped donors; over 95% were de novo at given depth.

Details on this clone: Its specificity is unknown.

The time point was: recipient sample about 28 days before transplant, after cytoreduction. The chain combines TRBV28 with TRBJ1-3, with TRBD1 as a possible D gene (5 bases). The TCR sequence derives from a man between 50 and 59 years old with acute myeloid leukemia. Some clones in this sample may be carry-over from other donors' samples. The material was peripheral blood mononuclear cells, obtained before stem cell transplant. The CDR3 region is CASSPHGHAGNTIYF. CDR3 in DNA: TGTGCCAGCAGTCCCCACGGACACGCTGGAAACACCATATATTTT.